Listed below are T cell receptor beta chains from one sample, sequenced in a study of identifying expanded T cells in peripheral blood. Sequencing used immunoSEQ multiplex PCR; TCRdb keeps in-frame clones, though not all of them. The data show 100,000 or so clones, around 89% seen once. What was sequenced was blood. Receptors originate from a person aged 18 to 75 in good health. The CDR3 runs from the conserved cysteine through the conserved F or W. Each record gives: J gene, V gene, clone size, D gene, CDR3 DNA, CDR3 protein. A D gene is named only where the DNA matches it firmly. Some rows have no size entry. The others give once, few or many, or a class for an expanded clone.

J gene: TRBJ2-3
V gene: TRBV7-6
clone size: .
D gene: TRBD2
CDR3 DNA: TGTGCCAGGCCCCCTAGCGGGGATTTAACAGATACGCAGTATTTT
CDR3 protein: CARPPSGDLTDTQYF

J gene: TRBJ1-1
V gene: TRBV7-9
clone size: .
D gene: .
CDR3 DNA: TGTGCCAGCAGCTTAGTAAGGGCCCTGGCTTTCTTT
CDR3 protein: CASSLVRALAFF

J gene: TRBJ2-1
V gene: TRBV11-2
clone size: .
D gene: TRBD2
CDR3 DNA: TGTGCCAGCAGCCCACTGAGCGGGGGGTACAATGAGCAGTTCTTC
CDR3 protein: CASSPLSGGYNEQFF

J gene: TRBJ1-2
V gene: TRBV6-4
clone size: .
D gene: .
CDR3 DNA: TGTGCCAGCAGTGCCTCCTTGCTAGTAGGGGGATATTCCGGCTACACCTTC
CDR3 protein: CASSASLLVGGYSGYTF

J gene: TRBJ1-5
V gene: TRBV6-5
clone size: few
D gene: .
CDR3 DNA: TGTGCCAGCGGAAGGAATTTAGGGAATCAGCCCCAGCATTTT
CDR3 protein: CASGRNLGNQPQHF

J gene: TRBJ2-7
V gene: TRBV14
clone size: .
D gene: .
CDR3 DNA: TGTGCCAGCAGCCAACCCGTGACCCGGTCAGGGTTCAGCGAGCAGTACTTC
CDR3 protein: CASSQPVTRSGFSEQYF

J gene: TRBJ1-2
V gene: TRBV7-2
clone size: .
D gene: .
CDR3 DNA: TGTGCCAGCAGGTCCCTCTATGGCTACACCTTC
CDR3 protein: CASRSLYGYTF

J gene: TRBJ2-5
V gene: TRBV2
clone size: .
D gene: .
CDR3 DNA: TGTGCCAGCATGCGGGCCCTGGGGGAAGAGACCCAGTACTTC
CDR3 protein: CASMRALGEETQYF

J gene: TRBJ2-2
V gene: TRBV7-9
clone size: .
D gene: .
CDR3 DNA: TGTGCCAGCAGAGCTCGGATAACGAACACCGGGGAGCTGTTTTTT
CDR3 protein: CASRARITNTGELFF

J gene: TRBJ2-1
V gene: TRBV6-5
clone size: .
D gene: .
CDR3 DNA: TGTGCCAGCAGTTACTCGTCCTACAATGAGCAGTTCTTC
CDR3 protein: CASSYSSYNEQFF

J gene: TRBJ1-3
V gene: TRBV28
clone size: .
D gene: .
CDR3 DNA: TGTGCCAGCACCCGAAGAGAGTCCATATATTTT
CDR3 protein: CASTRRESIYF

J gene: TRBJ2-7
V gene: TRBV13
clone size: once
D gene: TRBD1
CDR3 DNA: TGTGCCAGCAACTACGGGACAGGGGCCCACGAGCAGTACTTC
CDR3 protein: CASNYGTGAHEQYF

J gene: TRBJ1-5
V gene: TRBV5-5
clone size: .
D gene: TRBD1
CDR3 DNA: TGTGCCAGCAGCTCATTTACAGGGGGGAATCAGCCCCAGCATTTT
CDR3 protein: CASSSFTGGNQPQHF

J gene: TRBJ1-1
V gene: TRBV6-1
clone size: .
D gene: .
CDR3 DNA: TGTGCCAGCAGTCCCACAGAGAACACTGAAGCTTTCTTT
CDR3 protein: CASSPTENTEAFF

J gene: TRBJ2-1
V gene: TRBV15
clone size: medium-sized
D gene: TRBD2
CDR3 DNA: TGTGCCACCAGCAGAGTAGCGGGGAGCTACAATGAGCAGTTCTTC
CDR3 protein: CATSRVAGSYNEQFF

J gene: TRBJ2-3
V gene: TRBV27
clone size: .
D gene: TRBD2
CDR3 DNA: TGTGCCAGCAGGGAGCGGGGGGGGTCGGATACGCAGTATTTT
CDR3 protein: CASRERGGSDTQYF

J gene: TRBJ1-5
V gene: TRBV11-2
clone size: .
D gene: TRBD1
CDR3 DNA: TGTGCCAGCAGCGACAGGGATGAAGATCAGCCCCAGCATTTT
CDR3 protein: CASSDRDEDQPQHF

J gene: TRBJ2-1
V gene: TRBV25-1
clone size: .
D gene: .
CDR3 DNA: TGTGCCAGTACCCAGGGGGGCTACAATGAGCAGTTCTTC
CDR3 protein: CASTQGGYNEQFF

J gene: TRBJ2-6
V gene: TRBV27
clone size: once
D gene: .
CDR3 DNA: TGTGCCAGCAGTTCAATACAGGGCTCTGGGGCCAACGTCCTGACTTTC
CDR3 protein: CASSSIQGSGANVLTF

J gene: TRBJ2-3
V gene: TRBV14
clone size: .
D gene: TRBD2
CDR3 DNA: TGTGCCAGCAGCCAGGGTCTCACTAGCGGGGGGATAGATACGCAGTATTTT
CDR3 protein: CASSQGLTSGGIDTQYF

J gene: TRBJ1-6
V gene: TRBV5-4
clone size: .
D gene: .
CDR3 DNA: TGTGCCAGCCAGATGGAAGGTTCACCCCTCCACTTT
CDR3 protein: CASQMEGSPLHF

J gene: TRBJ1-4
V gene: TRBV28
clone size: .
D gene: .
CDR3 DNA: TGTGCCAGCAGTTTGGGTCTGGGCAGTAATGAAAAACTGTTTTTT
CDR3 protein: CASSLGLGSNEKLFF

J gene: TRBJ1-5
V gene: TRBV4-3
clone size: .
D gene: .
CDR3 DNA: TGCGCCAGCAGCGAACTAACGACTCAGCCCCAGCATTTT
CDR3 protein: CASSELTTQPQHF

J gene: TRBJ1-5
V gene: TRBV10-3
clone size: .
D gene: .
CDR3 DNA: TGTGCCATCAGTGAGTCAGGTCGGGATCAGCCCCAGCATTTT
CDR3 protein: CAISESGRDQPQHF

J gene: TRBJ1-2
V gene: TRBV5-1
clone size: once
D gene: TRBD1
CDR3 DNA: TGCGCCAGCAGCCCGGAGAGGGGGCTCGAAAGCTACACCTTC
CDR3 protein: CASSPERGLESYTF

J gene: TRBJ2-3
V gene: TRBV29-1
clone size: .
D gene: .
CDR3 DNA: TGCAGCGTTGAGCTCCCCGGGATGAGGTCAGATACGCAGTATTTT
CDR3 protein: CSVELPGMRSDTQYF

J gene: TRBJ1-2
V gene: TRBV6-6
clone size: .
D gene: .
CDR3 DNA: TGTGCCAGCAGAGGCCTGGGACGGAACTATGGCTACACCTTC
CDR3 protein: CASRGLGRNYGYTF

J gene: TRBJ1-3
V gene: TRBV9
clone size: .
D gene: .
CDR3 DNA: TGTGCCAGCAGCGTAGCTGATCCCTCTGGAAACACCATATATTTT
CDR3 protein: CASSVADPSGNTIYF

J gene: TRBJ2-5
V gene: TRBV18
clone size: once
D gene: .
CDR3 DNA: TGTGCCAGCTCACCAAGGGACGGGGAGACCCAGTACTTC
CDR3 protein: CASSPRDGETQYF

J gene: TRBJ1-4
V gene: TRBV13
clone size: .
D gene: .
CDR3 DNA: TGTGCCAGCAGCCTCGTAACAGGGGAAAAACTGTTTTTT
CDR3 protein: CASSLVTGEKLFF

J gene: TRBJ1-2
V gene: TRBV6-1
clone size: many
D gene: .
CDR3 DNA: TGTGCCAGCAGCGCCCTAGCGAGGGAATATGGCTACACCTTC
CDR3 protein: CASSALAREYGYTF

J gene: TRBJ1-1
V gene: TRBV30
clone size: .
D gene: TRBD1
CDR3 DNA: TGTGCCTGGAGTCCTTGGGACAGGGAAGGTCTGACTGAAGCTTTCTTT
CDR3 protein: CAWSPWDREGLTEAFF

J gene: TRBJ1-2
V gene: TRBV5-4
clone size: .
D gene: .
CDR3 DNA: TGTGCCAGCAGCTTAAGGGTCAGGTTCGGGAAAACCTATGTCTACACCTTC
CDR3 protein: CASSLRVRFGKTYVYTF

J gene: TRBJ2-2
V gene: TRBV23-1
clone size: .
D gene: .
CDR3 DNA: TGCGCCAGCAGTCAACCACCTAGAGGCACCGGGGAGCTGTTTTTT
CDR3 protein: CASSQPPRGTGELFF

J gene: TRBJ2-2
V gene: TRBV6-5
clone size: .
D gene: .
CDR3 DNA: TGTGCCAGCAGTTATGGCGCGAACACCGGGGAGCTGTTTTTT
CDR3 protein: CASSYGANTGELFF

J gene: TRBJ1-1
V gene: TRBV7-2
clone size: .
D gene: .
CDR3 DNA: TGTGCCAGCAGCCCGCGACAGAACACTGAAGCTTTCTTT
CDR3 protein: CASSPRQNTEAFF

J gene: TRBJ1-1
V gene: TRBV28
clone size: .
D gene: .
CDR3 DNA: TGTGCCAGCAGTCCCTGGGGAGGGGAGATTAACACTGAAGCTTTCTTT
CDR3 protein: CASSPWGGEINTEAFF

J gene: TRBJ2-2
V gene: TRBV5-6
clone size: .
D gene: .
CDR3 DNA: TGTGCCAGCAGCTACTCTCAACGGGACACCGGGGAGCTGTTTTTT
CDR3 protein: CASSYSQRDTGELFF

J gene: TRBJ1-2
V gene: TRBV6-6
clone size: .
D gene: .
CDR3 DNA: TGTGCCAGCAGTTACTCTGTCAGGGAAGGGAGTGGCTACACCTTC
CDR3 protein: CASSYSVREGSGYTF

J gene: TRBJ1-1
V gene: TRBV20-1
clone size: .
D gene: .
CDR3 DNA: TGCAGTGCTAACCCGGACCGTCCTTTT
CDR3 protein: CSANPDRPF

J gene: TRBJ1-2
V gene: TRBV6-5
clone size: .
D gene: .
CDR3 DNA: TGTGCCAGCAGTTATACCCCAACGGCAGGAGACGGCTACACCTTC
CDR3 protein: CASSYTPTAGDGYTF

J gene: TRBJ2-7
V gene: TRBV27
clone size: .
D gene: TRBD2
CDR3 DNA: TGTGCCAGCAGTTTATCGGGGGGGACCTACGAGCAGTACTTC
CDR3 protein: CASSLSGGTYEQYF

J gene: TRBJ2-7
V gene: TRBV7-6
clone size: once
D gene: TRBD2
CDR3 DNA: TGTGCCAGCAGCCCGACTAGCGGGGTGTACGAGCAGTACTTC
CDR3 protein: CASSPTSGVYEQYF

J gene: TRBJ1-4
V gene: TRBV5-1
clone size: .
D gene: .
CDR3 DNA: TGCGCCAGCAGCTTGTCGGGGGTAACTAATGAAAAACTGTTTTTT
CDR3 protein: CASSLSGVTNEKLFF

J gene: TRBJ1-2
V gene: TRBV7-9
clone size: .
D gene: .
CDR3 DNA: TGTGCCAGCAGCTCACTCTATGGCTACACCTTC
CDR3 protein: CASSSLYGYTF

J gene: TRBJ1-1
V gene: TRBV7-9
clone size: .
D gene: .
CDR3 DNA: TGTGCCAGCAGCTTAAACATTCAATCTGAAGCTTTCTTT
CDR3 protein: CASSLNIQSEAFF

J gene: TRBJ2-7
V gene: TRBV28
clone size: once
D gene: .
CDR3 DNA: TGTGCCAGCAGCCCCTGGACTCCCGGCTCCTGGGAGCAGTACTTC
CDR3 protein: CASSPWTPGSWEQYF

J gene: TRBJ1-2
V gene: TRBV7-2
clone size: .
D gene: .
CDR3 DNA: TGTGCCAGCAGCTTAGCCCCTGGCGGCTACACCTTC
CDR3 protein: CASSLAPGGYTF

J gene: TRBJ2-7
V gene: TRBV7-9
clone size: .
D gene: .
CDR3 DNA: TGTGCCAGCAGCTTAGTCCGGGGAAGAGGCCGCGAGCAGTACTTC
CDR3 protein: CASSLVRGRGREQYF

J gene: TRBJ2-7
V gene: TRBV9
clone size: .
D gene: .
CDR3 DNA: TGTGCCAGCAGCGTAGCTGGGGAGACCTACGAGCAGTACTTC
CDR3 protein: CASSVAGETYEQYF